The clone carrying this TCR beta chain has a handful of counts. The antigen is unknown. In TCRdb, the 5' RACE reads were re-called with MiXCR into one record per CDR3 protein. Of some 600,000 distinct CDR3 sequences listed, roughly 17% were seen once; the top ten hold roughly a sixth. The entry originates in a study of T cells after yellow fever vaccination. The length of the CDR3 is 15 residues. The V gene end was trimmed by 1 base and the J gene end by 4 bases; junction bases not matched to a gene: 6. Per germline, CDR1 SGHRS and CDR2 YFSETQ. Whole-study results and caveats: A minor fraction of clonotypes spanned both CD4 and CD8 compartments.

This clonotype was sampled from a young man who received the YFV17D yellow fever vaccine. The V call is TRBV5-1, the J call TRBJ1-2; 8 nucleotides line up with TRBD1. The input for sequencing was PBMCs, taken 5 days after the first yellow fever vaccination. Written as DNA, the CDR3 is TGCGCCAGCAGCTTGACAACAGGGGGAGTCTATGGCTACACCTTC. Translation: CASSLTTGGVYGYTF.